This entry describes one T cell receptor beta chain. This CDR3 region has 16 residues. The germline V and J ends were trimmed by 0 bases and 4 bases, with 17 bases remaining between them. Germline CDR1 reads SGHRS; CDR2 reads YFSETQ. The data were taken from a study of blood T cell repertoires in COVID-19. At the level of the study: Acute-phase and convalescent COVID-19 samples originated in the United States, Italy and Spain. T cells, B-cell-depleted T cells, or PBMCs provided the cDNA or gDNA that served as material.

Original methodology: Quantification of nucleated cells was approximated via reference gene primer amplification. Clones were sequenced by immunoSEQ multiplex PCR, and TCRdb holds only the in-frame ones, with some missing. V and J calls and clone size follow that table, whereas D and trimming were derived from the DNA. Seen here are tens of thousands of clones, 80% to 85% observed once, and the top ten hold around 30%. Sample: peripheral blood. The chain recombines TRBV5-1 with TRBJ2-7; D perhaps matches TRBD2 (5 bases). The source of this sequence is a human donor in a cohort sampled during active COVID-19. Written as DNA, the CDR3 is TGCGCCAGCAGCTTGGTCCGCGGGCCTACGAGATACGAGCAGTACTTC. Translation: CASSLVRGPTRYEQYF.